By sample fraction, the clone carrying this T cell receptor beta chain is large. The sample is drawn from a study of glioma-infiltrating T cells. The iRepertoire nested amplicon-rescue multiplex PCR amplified TCR alpha and beta CDR3s from RNA. TCRdb ran MiXCR on the multiplex PCR reads and lists one entry per CDR3 protein. Altogether tens of thousands of distinct CDR3 sequences are present, around a quarter being singletons, with the ten largest covering 6.7%. This CDR3 has 13 amino acids. Germline lookup yields CDR1 MNHEY and CDR2 SVGAGI. Trimming stripped 0 bases from V and 5 bases from J, with 7 bases between.

The chain carries TRBV6-5 and TRBJ1-1; D uncertain. Sequenced sample: glioma tissue, nonneoplastic brain tissue, or PBMCs (not recorded which). This clonotype was obtained from a human donor with low-grade glioma or glioblastoma, undergoing nonglioma brain surgery, or in good health (not recorded which). This CDR3 reads CASSYSMGTEAFF. CDR3 nucleotides: TGTGCCAGCAGTTACTCGATGGGGACTGAAGCTTTCTTT.